This T cell receptor beta chain was profiled in a study of read filtering for tumor transcriptome and immune sequencing (dated by TCRdb to about 2020). A note on the overall study: The cohort had some 16 male and 11 to 15 female patients with a mean age of roughly 66 years, ranging from 47 to 80. Under revised international staging, roughly 8 patients fell into R-ISS I, around 15 into R-ISS II and roughly 7 into R-ISS III. Whole-transcriptome libraries were prepared with the TruSeq RNA Access Library Prep Kit after DNase treatment. TCR-region mapped reads per sample ranged from about 4.05 to 10.27 million with IR-seq versus only roughly 75 to 1273 with RNA-seq. The study compared TCR repertoires from targeted immune repertoire sequencing and bulk whole-transcriptome sequencing run on the same bone marrow samples. One main goal was a read-filtering strategy for immune repertoire data, in particular deciding whether clonotypes backed by only one read should be removed. The paper as a whole reports these results and caveats: When single-read clonotypes were removed, the proportions of shared clonotypes in IR-seq and RNA-seq correlated more strongly. Clonotypes were captured by IR-seq at much higher depth and more reliably than by RNA-seq, and smaller IR-seq throughput was sufficient for identification of most shared clonotypes. The sorted CD138-negative fraction was composed of a mixed bone marrow immune population rather than of purified T cells. Single-read clonotypes made up 80% to 85% of clonotypes but about 3.2% of total reads in IR-seq, and 70% to 75% of clonotypes and approximately 47% of reads in RNA-seq.

Every patient had bone marrow sampled at the time of active disease. Ficoll-Hypaque density gradient centrifugation was used to isolate bone marrow mononuclear cells. Myeloma plasma cells were removed and CD138-negative cells were obtained by negative selection following labeling with CD138 magnetic microbeads on a MACS separator. Flow cytometry on an Attune NxT with CD138 antibodies was used to check the purity of the isolated cells. Total RNA was extracted with TRIzol reagent and quantified with a NanoDrop spectrophotometer. For each patient, the CD138-negative bone marrow sample underwent paired RNA-seq and IR-seq. TCR libraries were constructed from roughly 380 ng RNA using the Immunoverse kit, and molecular barcoded adaptors covering alpha/delta and beta/gamma chains were employed. The same RNA used for transcriptome sequencing was used for TCR library preparation. Sequencing of the TCR libraries was done on an Illumina HiSeq 4000 with 2 x 150 cycles. In the authors' own workflow: Using MiXCR, which included quality filtering and error correction, TCR reads were aligned to human V, D, J and C references and then assembled into CDR3 clonotypes. Clonotype counts and gene usage diversity were analyzed with the tcR package in R. For inspection of raw mapping reads, RNA-seq reads were mapped by STAR aligner version 2.5.3a onto GRCh37 of the human genome. To test how sequencing depth affects detected clonotypes, IR-seq fastq files were randomly downsampled with Seqtk 1.3. TCRdb reanalyzed the raw reads on its own, using fastp at Q25 for trimming and MiXCR for clone calling, and kept in-frame beta chains. Here each entry gathers all rows of one CDR3 protein and keeps the most common genes and DNA. TCRdb's processing, not the authors', yielded these V and J calls. A total of some 130,000 distinct CDR3 sequences appear in this sample, around 14% of them only once. The ten largest clones capture 7.5% to 10% of the sample.

There are many counts of this clonotype. What this receptor recognizes is not known. Per-base qualities were not stored, and no clone one base away is much larger. Relative to germline, V is 0 bases shorter and J is 7 bases shorter, with 7 bases between their ends. As encoded in the germline V gene, CDR1 is MNHEY while CDR2 is SVGEGT. The CDR3 holds 13 amino acids from the cysteine to the phenylalanine. The CDR3 DNA has 39 bases and is translated from base 1. This clonotype originated in a donor aged 40 or over with multiple myeloma. Recombination connected TRBV6-2 or TRBV6-3 to TRBJ2-1; no D gene is confidently identified. The specimen was a population of CD138-negative cells sorted from bone marrow. The cell subset or site label of this sample denotes: bone marrow mononuclear cells depleted of CD138+ plasma/myeloma cells by negative magnetic selection. The bases are TGTGCCAGCAGTTACTCGCAAGAGAATGAGCAGTTCTTC. Its protein is CASSYSQENEQFF.